This T cell receptor (beta chain) was documented in a study of T cell clonality in common variable immunodeficiency. Whole-study results and caveats: Fewer deletions and N-nucleotide insertions were reportedly seen in common variable immunodeficiency TCR beta sequences. TCRbeta clonality was increased in CVID versus healthy controls.

Profiling relied on immunoSEQ multiplex PCR, and the TCRdb table lists in-frame clones only, not all of them. The sample shows fewer than 40,000 clones, none of them appearing just once. The V gene end was trimmed by 5 bases and the J gene end by 5 bases; junction bases not matched to a gene: 9. CDR3 length equals 16 residues. The germline gives CDR1 SSHAT, CDR2 FNYEAQ (reference sequence). Aged about 9 to 64 years, CVID subjects averaged about 40 years old. Most patients and controls had Caucasian heritage. All CVID subjects were on immunoglobulin replacement for at least one year. Regarding this clone: Its matching antigen is unknown. The observed sequence ends 3 residues before the CDR3 terminus, with the missing tail filled in from the germline J gene.

Sequencing input: peripheral blood mononuclear cells. V usage is TRBV7-7 and J usage is TRBJ2-1; 10 bases align to TRBD1. The receptor comes from a human donor with common variable immunodeficiency. The CDR3 DNA, read in part, is TGTGCCAGCAGCCTAGAGCGACAGGGGGCCAACAATGAG. This encodes CASSLERQGANNE. Given in full, the CDR3 is CASSLERQGANNEQFF.